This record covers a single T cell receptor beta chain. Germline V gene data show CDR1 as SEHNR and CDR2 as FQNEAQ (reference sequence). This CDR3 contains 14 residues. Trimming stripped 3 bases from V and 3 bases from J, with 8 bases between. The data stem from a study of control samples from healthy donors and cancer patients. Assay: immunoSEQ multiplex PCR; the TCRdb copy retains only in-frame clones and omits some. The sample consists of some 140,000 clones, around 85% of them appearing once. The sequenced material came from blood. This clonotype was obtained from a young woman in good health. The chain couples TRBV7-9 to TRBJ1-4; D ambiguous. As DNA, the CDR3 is TGTGCCAGCAGCTTGATAGCGGCTAATGAAAAACTGTTTTTT. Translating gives CASSLIAANEKLFF.